The source of this TCR beta chain is a study of identical twins. Whole-study results and caveats: Fewer insertions marked abundant cord blood beta clonotypes; young adult naive trended weakly, memory not at all.

This clonotype appeared many times. Its antigen is unknown. In TCRdb, the 5' RACE reads were re-called with MiXCR into one record per CDR3 protein. The sample includes over 200,000 distinct CDR3 sequences, 6.5% seen only once; the top ten take roughly 14%. These data are also associated with another study on T cells expressing NK-cell markers. That work contributes: Each TCR beta repertoire originated in sorted T cells that were CD3+CD56+NKG2C+, CD3+CD56+NKG2C- or CD3+CD56-NKG2C+.

Specimen: CD8+ T cells sorted from blood. The receptor was derived from a woman under 30 in good health.

The CDR3 DNA sequence: TGTGCCAGCAGCATCGAACAGGGCCCCACTGAAGCTTTCTTT. Its protein product is CASSIEQGPTEAFF. The chain has TRBV12-3 or TRBV12-4 and TRBJ1-1; the D gene is possibly TRBD1 (6 bases). The germline V and J ends were trimmed by 6 bases and 4 bases, with 15 bases remaining between them. This CDR3 is built from 14 residues.